This T cell receptor (beta chain) stems from a study of shared clonotypes between healthy human individuals. General study findings and limits: Though the depth was large, rarefaction showed that sorted-subset sequencing was incomplete.

The method was immunoSEQ multiplex PCR; TCRdb's version includes in-frame clones alone and lacks a portion of them. The data contain around 2.3 million clones, under 97% of them seen just once; the ten biggest clones take up over 0.1%. Points on this clone: The antigen remains unidentified. The same CDR3 is also encoded by other DNA sequences in this sample.

The CDR3 totals 13 residues. Germline CDR1 and CDR2: MNHEY and SVGAGI. V lost 0 bases to trimming and J lost 3 bases, with 6 bases between them. HIV-negative, healthy adults without recent acute infections or vaccinations were the donors. The clonotype comes from a man aged 18 to 30 in good health. The V and J genes are TRBV6-5 and TRBJ2-7; no clear D gene. Sequenced: naive CD4+ T cells sorted from blood. Sample subset: CD45RA+ positively selected. The CDR3 DNA reads as TGTGCCAGCAGTTACTCGCGGAACTACGAGCAGTACTTC. Translation gives CASSYSRNYEQYF.